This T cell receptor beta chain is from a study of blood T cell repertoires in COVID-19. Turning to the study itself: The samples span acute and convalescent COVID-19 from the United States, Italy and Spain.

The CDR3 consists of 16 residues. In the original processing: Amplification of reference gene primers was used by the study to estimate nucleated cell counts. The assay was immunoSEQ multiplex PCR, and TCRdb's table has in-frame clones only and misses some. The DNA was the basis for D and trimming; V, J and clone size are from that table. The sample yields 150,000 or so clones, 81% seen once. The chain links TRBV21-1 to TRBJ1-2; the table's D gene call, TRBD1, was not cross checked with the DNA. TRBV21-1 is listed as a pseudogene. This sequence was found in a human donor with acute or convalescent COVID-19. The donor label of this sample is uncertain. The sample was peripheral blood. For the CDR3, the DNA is TGTGCCAGCAGCCCCAAGGGGGACAGAGCTAACTATGGCTACACCTTC. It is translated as CASSPKGDRANYGYTF.